This T cell receptor (beta chain) was observed in a study of Ad26.COV2.S vaccination and SARS-CoV-2 variants. Study at large: Ad26.COV2.S, an intramuscular injection, was given once or twice 56 days apart.

Treatment denoted: 15 to 20 received Ad26.COV2.S at low or high dose, single or two shots; several received placebo; per-sample allocation not given. Sample collection was performed on day 63 after the first vaccine or placebo injection. CDR3 size: 18 residues. V was clipped by 4 bases and J by 1 base; unmatched bases: 8. In germline, CDR1 is MDHEN, CDR2 SYDVKM. Turning to this clone: Its antigen is as yet unknown.

Clones were read by immunoSEQ multiplex PCR, and TCRdb kept only the in-frame ones, dropping some. Among approximately 240,000 clones listed, 85% to 90% were seen once. General study findings and limits: The TCR breadth and depth analyses may have produced an underestimate of total T cell responses.

The source is a person aged 18 to 59 who received the Ad26.COV2.S COVID-19 vaccine or a placebo. The chain recombines TRBV28 with TRBJ1-6; 9 bases fit TRBD1. Specimen: peripheral blood, collected in a trial of Ad26.COV2.S vaccine versus placebo. The CDR3 DNA reads as TGTGCCAGCAGTTCGTTAACAGGGGGCGCGTCCTATAATTCACCCCTCCACTTT. Amino acids: CASSSLTGGASYNSPLHF.